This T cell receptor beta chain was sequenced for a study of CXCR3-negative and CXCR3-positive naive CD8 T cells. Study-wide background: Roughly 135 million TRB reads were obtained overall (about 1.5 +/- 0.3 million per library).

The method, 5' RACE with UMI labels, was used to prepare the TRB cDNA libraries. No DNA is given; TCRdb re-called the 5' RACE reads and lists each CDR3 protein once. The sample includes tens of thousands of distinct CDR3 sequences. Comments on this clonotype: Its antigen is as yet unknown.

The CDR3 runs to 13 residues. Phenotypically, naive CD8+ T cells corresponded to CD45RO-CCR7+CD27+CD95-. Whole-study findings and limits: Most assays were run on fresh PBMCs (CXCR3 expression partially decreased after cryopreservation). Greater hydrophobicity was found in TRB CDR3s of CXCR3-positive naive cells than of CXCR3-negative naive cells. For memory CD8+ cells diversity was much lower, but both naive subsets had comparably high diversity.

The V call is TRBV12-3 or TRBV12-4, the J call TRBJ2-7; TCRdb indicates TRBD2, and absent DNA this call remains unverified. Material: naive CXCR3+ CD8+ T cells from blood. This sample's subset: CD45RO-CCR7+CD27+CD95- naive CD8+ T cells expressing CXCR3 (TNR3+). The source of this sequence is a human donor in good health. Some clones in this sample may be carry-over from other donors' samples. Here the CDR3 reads CASTTGLAYEQYF.